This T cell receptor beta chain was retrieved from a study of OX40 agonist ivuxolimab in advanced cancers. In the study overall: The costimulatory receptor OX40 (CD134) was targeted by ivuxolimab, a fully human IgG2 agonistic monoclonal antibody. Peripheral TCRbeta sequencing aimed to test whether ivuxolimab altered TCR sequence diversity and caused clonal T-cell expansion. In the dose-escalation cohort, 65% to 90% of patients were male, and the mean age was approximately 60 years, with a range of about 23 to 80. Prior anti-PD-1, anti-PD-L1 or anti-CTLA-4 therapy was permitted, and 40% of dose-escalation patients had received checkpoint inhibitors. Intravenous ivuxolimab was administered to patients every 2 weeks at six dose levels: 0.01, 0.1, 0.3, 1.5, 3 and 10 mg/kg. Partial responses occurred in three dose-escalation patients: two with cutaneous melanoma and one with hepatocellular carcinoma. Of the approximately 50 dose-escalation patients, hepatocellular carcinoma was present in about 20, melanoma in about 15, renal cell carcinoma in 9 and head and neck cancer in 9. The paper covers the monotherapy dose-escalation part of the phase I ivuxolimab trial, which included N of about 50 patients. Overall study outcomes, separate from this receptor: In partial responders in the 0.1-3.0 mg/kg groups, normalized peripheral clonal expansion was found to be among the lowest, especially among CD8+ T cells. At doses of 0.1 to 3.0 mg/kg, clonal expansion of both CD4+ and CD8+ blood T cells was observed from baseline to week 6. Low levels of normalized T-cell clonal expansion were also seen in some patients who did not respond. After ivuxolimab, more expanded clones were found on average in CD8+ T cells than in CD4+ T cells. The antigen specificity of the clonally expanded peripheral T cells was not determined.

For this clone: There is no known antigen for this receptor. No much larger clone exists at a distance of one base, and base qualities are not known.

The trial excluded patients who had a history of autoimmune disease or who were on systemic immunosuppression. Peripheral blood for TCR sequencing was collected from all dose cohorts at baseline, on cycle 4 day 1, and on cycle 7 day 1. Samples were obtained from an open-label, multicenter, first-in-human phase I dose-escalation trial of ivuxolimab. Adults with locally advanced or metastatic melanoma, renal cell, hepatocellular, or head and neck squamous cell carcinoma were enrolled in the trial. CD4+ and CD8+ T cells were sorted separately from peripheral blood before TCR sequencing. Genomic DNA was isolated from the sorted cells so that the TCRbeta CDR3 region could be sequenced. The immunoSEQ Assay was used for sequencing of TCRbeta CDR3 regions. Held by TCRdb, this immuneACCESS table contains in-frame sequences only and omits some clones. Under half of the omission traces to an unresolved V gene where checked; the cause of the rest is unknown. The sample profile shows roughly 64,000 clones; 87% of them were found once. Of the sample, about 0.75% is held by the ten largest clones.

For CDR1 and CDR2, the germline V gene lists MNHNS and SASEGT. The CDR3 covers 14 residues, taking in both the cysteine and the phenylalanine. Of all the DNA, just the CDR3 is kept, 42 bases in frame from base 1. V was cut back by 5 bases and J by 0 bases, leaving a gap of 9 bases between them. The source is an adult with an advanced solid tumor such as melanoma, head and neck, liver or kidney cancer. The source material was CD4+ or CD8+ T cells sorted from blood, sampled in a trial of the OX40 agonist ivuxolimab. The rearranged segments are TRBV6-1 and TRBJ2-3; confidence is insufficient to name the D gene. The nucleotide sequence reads TGTGCCAGCAGTTCGACACCTAGCACAGATACGCAGTATTTT. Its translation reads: CASSSTPSTDTQYF.